A selection of T cell receptor beta chains follows, all from one sample in a study of blood T cell repertoires in COVID-19. The protocol was immunoSEQ multiplex PCR, while the TCRdb copy is restricted to in-frame clones and leaves out a portion. There are about 110,000 clones in the sample; 88% occur only once, and roughly 2.5% lies in the top ten. The sequenced material came from peripheral blood. These receptors were taken from a human donor in a cohort sampled during active COVID-19. Both conserved end residues are part of each CDR3. The D gene is left open where the match is weak. Only part of the rows carry a size: once, few, many, or a class if the clone is expanded.

abundance,j_gene,v_gene,d_gene,CDR3nt,CDR3aa
.,TRBJ2-2,TRBV15,TRBD2,TGTGCCACCAGCAGACCAGCGGGAGGGCCCGGGGAGCTGTTTTTT,CATSRPAGGPGELFF
.,TRBJ2-7,TRBV28,TRBD2,TGTGCCAGCAGAGGGACTAGCGGCTCCTACGAGCAGTACTTC,CASRGTSGSYEQYF
.,TRBJ1-2,TRBV28,TRBD1,TGTGCCAGCACCACCGGACAGGGCCGCTACACCTTC,CASTTGQGRYTF
.,TRBJ2-7,TRBV4-2,TRBD2,TGTGCCAGCAGCCAAGATGGCAGCGGGGGTTACTACGAGCAGTACTTC,CASSQDGSGGYYEQYF
once,TRBJ1-2,TRBV4-1,TRBD1,TGCGCCAGCAGCCAAGATTACCTTGTCCCGGGACAGGGGGAATATGGCTACACCTTC,CASSQDYLVPGQGEYGYTF
few,TRBJ1-3,TRBV4-1,.,TGCGCCAGCAGCCAAGAATGGCGAGGTTCTGGAAACACCATATATTTT,CASSQEWRGSGNTIYF
.,TRBJ2-7,TRBV5-5,TRBD1,TGTGCCAGCAGCTTCGGACAGGGTGAAGGCTACGAGCAGTACTTC,CASSFGQGEGYEQYF
.,TRBJ2-7,TRBV9,.,TGTGCCAGCGGAAGAGCGGACGAGCAGTACTTC,CASGRADEQYF
.,TRBJ1-6,TRBV18,TRBD1,TGTGCCAGCTCCCTCAGCGGCGGGACAGGGGATTCACCCCTCCACTTT,CASSLSGGTGDSPLHF
.,TRBJ2-2,TRBV5-1,TRBD1,TGCGCCAGCAGCTTGGGGACAGGGGGCGCTGGGACCGGGGAGCTGTTTTTT,CASSLGTGGAGTGELFF
few,TRBJ1-2,TRBV10-3,.,TGTGCCATCAGTGACGGCTATGGCTACACCTTC,CAISDGYGYTF
.,TRBJ1-2,TRBV5-1,.,TGCGCCAGCAGCTCGCCGGGTGGGGAGGGCTACACCTTC,CASSSPGGEGYTF
few,TRBJ1-5,TRBV28,.,TGTGCCAGCAGCGCAGACAGGACCCGGGGGCCCCAGCATTTT,CASSADRTRGPQHF
.,TRBJ1-1,TRBV5-1,TRBD1,TGCGCCAGCAGCCTCGGGACAGTCTTTAGGGGCACTGAAGCTTTCTTT,CASSLGTVFRGTEAFF
.,TRBJ2-7,TRBV6-1,.,TGTGCCAGCAGTGACAGGCCGTTTTCCTACGAGCAGTACTTC,CASSDRPFSYEQYF
few,TRBJ2-7,TRBV5-1,TRBD1,TGCGCCAGCAGCTTTCGAGGACAGGTTGCCGAGCAGTACTTC,CASSFRGQVAEQYF
.,TRBJ2-5,TRBV7-8,TRBD1,TGTGCCAGCAGCCTCTCCTACGGACAGGGCCAGAAAGAGACCCAGTACTTC,CASSLSYGQGQKETQYF
.,TRBJ2-5,TRBV18,TRBD1,TGTGCCAGCTCATCCGGACAGGGGGCGGTGGAGACCCAGTACTTC,CASSSGQGAVETQYF
few,TRBJ1-5,TRBV29-1,.,TGCAGCGTCTTGACAGATAGCAATCAGCCCCAGCATTTT,CSVLTDSNQPQHF
.,TRBJ2-2,TRBV18,.,TGTGCCAGCTCAGTACAGGAAGAGACCGGGGAGCTGTTTTTT,CASSVQEETGELFF
once,TRBJ2-5,TRBV6-5,TRBD1,TGTGCCAGCAGCCGCACCGGGACAGCTCAAGAGACCCAGTACTTC,CASSRTGTAQETQYF